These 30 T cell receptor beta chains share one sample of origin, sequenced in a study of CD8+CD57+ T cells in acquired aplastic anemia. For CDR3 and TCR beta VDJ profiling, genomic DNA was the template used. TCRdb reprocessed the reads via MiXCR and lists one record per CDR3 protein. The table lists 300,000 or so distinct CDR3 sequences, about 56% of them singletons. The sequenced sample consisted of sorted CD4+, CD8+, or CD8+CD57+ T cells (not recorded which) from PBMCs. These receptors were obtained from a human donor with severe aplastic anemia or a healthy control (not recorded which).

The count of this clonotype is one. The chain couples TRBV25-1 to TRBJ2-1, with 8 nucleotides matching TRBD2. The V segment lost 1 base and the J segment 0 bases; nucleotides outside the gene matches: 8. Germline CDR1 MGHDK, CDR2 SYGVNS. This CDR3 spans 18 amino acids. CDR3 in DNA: TGTGCCAGCAGTGAATTTTCCGGGGGGGGGAGCTCCTACAATGAGCAGTTCTTC. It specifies CASSEFSGGGSSYNEQFF.

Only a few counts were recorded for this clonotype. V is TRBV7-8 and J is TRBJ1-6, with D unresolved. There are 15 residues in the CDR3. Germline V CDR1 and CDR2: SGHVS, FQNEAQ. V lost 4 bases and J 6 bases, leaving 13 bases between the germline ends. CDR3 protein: CASSSQRGPNSPLHF. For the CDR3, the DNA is TGTGCCAGCAGCTCGCAACGTGGACCTAATTCACCCCTCCACTTT. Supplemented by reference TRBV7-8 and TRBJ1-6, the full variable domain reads GAGVSQSPRYKVAKRGQDVALRCDPISGHVSLFWYQQALGQGPEFLTYFQNEAQLDKSGLPSDRFFAERPEGSVSTLKIQRTQQEDSAVYLCASSSQRGPNSPLHFGNGTRLTVT.

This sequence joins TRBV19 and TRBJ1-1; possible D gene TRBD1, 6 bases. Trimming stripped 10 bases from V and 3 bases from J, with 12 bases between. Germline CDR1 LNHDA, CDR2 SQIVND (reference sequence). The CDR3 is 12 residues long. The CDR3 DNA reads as TGTGCCACCCAGGGGCCGTACACTGAAGCTTTCTTT. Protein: CATQGPYTEAFF.

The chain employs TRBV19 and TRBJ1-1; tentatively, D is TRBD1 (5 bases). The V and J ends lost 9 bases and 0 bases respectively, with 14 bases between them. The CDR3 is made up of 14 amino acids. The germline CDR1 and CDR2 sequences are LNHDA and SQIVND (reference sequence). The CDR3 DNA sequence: TGTGCCAGCGGGGGAGTGTGCATGAACACTGAAGCTTTCTTT. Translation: CASGGVCMNTEAFF.

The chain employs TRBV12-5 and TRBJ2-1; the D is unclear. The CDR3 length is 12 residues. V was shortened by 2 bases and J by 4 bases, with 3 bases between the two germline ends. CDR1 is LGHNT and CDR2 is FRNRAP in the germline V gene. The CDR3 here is CASGLSYNEQFF. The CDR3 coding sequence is TGTGCTAGTGGTTTGAGTTACAATGAGCAGTTCTTC.

In DNA, the CDR3 is TGTGCCACCAGCAGCCCTTTAGCGGACCCCTACAATGAGCAGTTCTTC. Protein: CATSSPLADPYNEQFF. The chain employs TRBV15 and TRBJ2-1; maybe TRBD2 (6 bases). Trimming left V 3 bases short and J 2 bases short, with 14 bases between. Per germline, CDR1 LNHNV and CDR2 YYDKDF (reference sequence). This CDR3 spans 16 amino acids.

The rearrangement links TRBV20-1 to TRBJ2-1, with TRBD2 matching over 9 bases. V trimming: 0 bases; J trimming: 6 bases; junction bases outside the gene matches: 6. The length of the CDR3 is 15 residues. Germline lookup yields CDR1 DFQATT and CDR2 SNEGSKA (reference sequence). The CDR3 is CSAREASGVPNEQFF. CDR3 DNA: TGCAGTGCTAGAGAAGCTAGCGGGGTCCCCAATGAGCAGTTCTTC.

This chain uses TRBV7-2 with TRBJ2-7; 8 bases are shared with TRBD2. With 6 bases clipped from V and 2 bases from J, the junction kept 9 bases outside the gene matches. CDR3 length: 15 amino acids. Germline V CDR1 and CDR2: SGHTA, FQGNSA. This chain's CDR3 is CASRVTSGPTYEQYF. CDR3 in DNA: TGTGCCAGCAGAGTTACTAGCGGCCCCACCTACGAGCAGTACTTC.

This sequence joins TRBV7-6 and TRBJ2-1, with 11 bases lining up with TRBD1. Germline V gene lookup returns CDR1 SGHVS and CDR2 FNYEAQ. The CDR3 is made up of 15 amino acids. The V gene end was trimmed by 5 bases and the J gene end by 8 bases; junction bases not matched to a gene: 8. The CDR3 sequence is CASSALGQGAYEQFF. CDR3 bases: TGTGCCAGCAGCGCACTCGGACAGGGGGCTTATGAGCAGTTCTTC.

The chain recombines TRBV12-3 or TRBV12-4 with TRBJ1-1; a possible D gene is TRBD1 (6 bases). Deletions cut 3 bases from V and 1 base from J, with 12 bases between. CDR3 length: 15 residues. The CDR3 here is CASSLRGGWNTEAFF. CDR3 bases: TGTGCCAGCAGTTTGAGGGGGGGCTGGAACACTGAAGCTTTCTTT.

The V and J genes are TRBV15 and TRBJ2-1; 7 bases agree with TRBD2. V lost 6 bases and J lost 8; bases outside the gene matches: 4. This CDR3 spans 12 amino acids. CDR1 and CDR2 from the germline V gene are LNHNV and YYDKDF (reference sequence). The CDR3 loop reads CATRGTSDEQFF. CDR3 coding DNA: TGTGCCACCAGGGGAACTAGCGATGAGCAGTTCTTC.

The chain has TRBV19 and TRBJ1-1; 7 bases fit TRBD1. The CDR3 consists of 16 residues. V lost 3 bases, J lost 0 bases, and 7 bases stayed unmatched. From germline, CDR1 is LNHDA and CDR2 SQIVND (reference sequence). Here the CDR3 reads CASSIGGQTLNTEAFF. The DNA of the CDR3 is TGTGCCAGTAGTATTGGGGGACAGACATTGAACACTGAAGCTTTCTTT.

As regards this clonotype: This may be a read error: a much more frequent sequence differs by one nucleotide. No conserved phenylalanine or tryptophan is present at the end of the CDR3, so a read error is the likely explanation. The CDR3 bases are TGTGCCACCAGCGGCCCCTGGGGGTCAGATGACACTGAAGCTTTCTCT. This sequence encodes CATSGPWGSDDTEAFS. The chain links TRBV24-1 to TRBJ1-1; perhaps TRBD1 as D (5 bases). The CDR3 has 16 residues. The germline gives CDR1 KGHDR, CDR2 SFDVKD. Trimming stripped 7 bases from V and 3 bases from J, with 20 bases between.

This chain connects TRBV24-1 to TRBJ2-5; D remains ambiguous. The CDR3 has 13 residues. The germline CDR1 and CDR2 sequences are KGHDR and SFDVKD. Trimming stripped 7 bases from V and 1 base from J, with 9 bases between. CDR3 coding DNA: TGTGCCACCAGGCAGGACGGCCAAGAGACCCAGTACTTC. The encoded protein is CATRQDGQETQYF.

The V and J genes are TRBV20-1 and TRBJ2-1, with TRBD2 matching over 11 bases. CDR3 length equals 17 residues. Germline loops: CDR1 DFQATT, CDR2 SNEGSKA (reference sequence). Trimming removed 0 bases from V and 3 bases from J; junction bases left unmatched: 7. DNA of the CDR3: TGCAGTGCTAGAGAGCGACTAGCGGGACGGGGCTACAATGAGCAGTTCTTC. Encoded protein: CSARERLAGRGYNEQFF.

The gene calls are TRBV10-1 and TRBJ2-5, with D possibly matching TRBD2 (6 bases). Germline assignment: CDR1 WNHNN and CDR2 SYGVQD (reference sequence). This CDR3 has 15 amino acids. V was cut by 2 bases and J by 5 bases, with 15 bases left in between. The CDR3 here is CASSEMVAAGETQYF. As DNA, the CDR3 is TGCGCCAGCAGTGAGATGGTAGCGGCAGGGGAGACCCAGTACTTC.

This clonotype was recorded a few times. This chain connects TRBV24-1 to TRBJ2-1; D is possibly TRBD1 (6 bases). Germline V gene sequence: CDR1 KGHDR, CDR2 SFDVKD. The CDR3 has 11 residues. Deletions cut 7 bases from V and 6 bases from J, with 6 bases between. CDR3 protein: CATRQGNEQFF. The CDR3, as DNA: TGTGCCACCAGACAGGGCAATGAGCAGTTCTTC.

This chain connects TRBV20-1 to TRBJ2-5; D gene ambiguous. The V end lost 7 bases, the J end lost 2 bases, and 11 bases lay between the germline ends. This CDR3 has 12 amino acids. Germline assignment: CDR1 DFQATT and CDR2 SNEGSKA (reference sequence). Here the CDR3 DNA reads TGCAGTGGTGTAGGGCTTCAAGAGACCCAGTACTTC. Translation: CSGVGLQETQYF.

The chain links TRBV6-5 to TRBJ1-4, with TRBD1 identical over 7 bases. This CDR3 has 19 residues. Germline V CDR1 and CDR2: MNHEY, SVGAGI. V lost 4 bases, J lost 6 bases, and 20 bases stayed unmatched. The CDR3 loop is CASSFWPETGWGPDEKLFF. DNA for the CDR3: TGTGCCAGCAGTTTTTGGCCCGAGACAGGGTGGGGGCCCGATGAAAAACTGTTTTTT.

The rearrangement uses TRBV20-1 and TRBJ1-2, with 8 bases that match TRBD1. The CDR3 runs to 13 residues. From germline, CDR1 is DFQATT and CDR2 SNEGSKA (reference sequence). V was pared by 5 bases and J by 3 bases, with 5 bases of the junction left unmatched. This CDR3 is CSARPGQDYGYTF. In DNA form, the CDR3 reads TGCAGTGCTCGACCGGGACAGGACTATGGCTACACCTTC.

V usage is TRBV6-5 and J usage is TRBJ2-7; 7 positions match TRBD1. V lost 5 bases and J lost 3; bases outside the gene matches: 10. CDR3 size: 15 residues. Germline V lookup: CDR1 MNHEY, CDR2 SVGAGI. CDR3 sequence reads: CASSRDNRGGYEQYF. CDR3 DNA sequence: TGTGCCAGCAGTCGAGACAACAGGGGCGGCTACGAGCAGTACTTC.

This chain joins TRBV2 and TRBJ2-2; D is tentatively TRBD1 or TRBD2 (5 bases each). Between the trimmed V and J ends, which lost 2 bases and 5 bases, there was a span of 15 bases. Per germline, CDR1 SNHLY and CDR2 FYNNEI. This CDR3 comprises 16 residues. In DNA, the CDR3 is TGTGCCAGCAGTGAATTTCAGGGTTGGAGGACCGGGGAGCTGTTTTTT. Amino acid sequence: CASSEFQGWRTGELFF.

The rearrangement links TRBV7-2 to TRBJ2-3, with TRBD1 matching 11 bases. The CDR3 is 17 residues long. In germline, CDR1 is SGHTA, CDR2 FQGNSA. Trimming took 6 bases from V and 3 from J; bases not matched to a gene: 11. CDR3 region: CASSLGQGDVRTDTQYF. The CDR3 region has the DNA TGTGCCAGCAGTCTGGGACAGGGGGACGTACGGACAGATACGCAGTATTTT.

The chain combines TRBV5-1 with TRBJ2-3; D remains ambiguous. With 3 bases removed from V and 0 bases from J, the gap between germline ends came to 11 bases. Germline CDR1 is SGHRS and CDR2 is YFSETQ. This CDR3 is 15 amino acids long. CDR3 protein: CASSSNVLSTDTQYF. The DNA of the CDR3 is TGCGCCAGCAGCTCCAACGTGTTAAGCACAGATACGCAGTATTTT.

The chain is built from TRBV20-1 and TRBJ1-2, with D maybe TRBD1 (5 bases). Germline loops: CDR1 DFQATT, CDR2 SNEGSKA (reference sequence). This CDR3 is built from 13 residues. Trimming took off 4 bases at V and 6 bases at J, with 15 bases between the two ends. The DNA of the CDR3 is TGCAGTGCTAAGACAGCGAAGGCTGATGGCTACACCTTC. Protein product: CSAKTAKADGYTF.

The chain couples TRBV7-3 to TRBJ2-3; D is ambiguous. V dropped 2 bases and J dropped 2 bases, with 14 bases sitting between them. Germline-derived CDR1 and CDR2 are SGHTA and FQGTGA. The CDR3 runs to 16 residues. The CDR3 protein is CASSLDAGRTTDTQYF. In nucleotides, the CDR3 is TGTGCCAGCAGCTTAGACGCAGGACGGACCACAGATACGCAGTATTTT.

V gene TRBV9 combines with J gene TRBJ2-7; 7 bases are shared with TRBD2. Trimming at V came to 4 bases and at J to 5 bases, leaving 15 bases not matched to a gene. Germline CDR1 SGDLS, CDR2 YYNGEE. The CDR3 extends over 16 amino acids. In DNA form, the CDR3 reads TGTGCCAGCAGCTTTCGAGGATCAAGCGGGACCGACGAGCAGTACTTC. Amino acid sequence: CASSFRGSSGTDEQYF. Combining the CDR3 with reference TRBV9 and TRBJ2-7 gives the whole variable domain DSGVTQTPKHLITATGQRVTLRCSPRSGDLSVYWYQQSLDQGLQFLIQYYNGEERAKGNILERFSAQQFPDLHSELNLSSLELGDSALYFCASSFRGSSGTDEQYFGPGTRLTVT.

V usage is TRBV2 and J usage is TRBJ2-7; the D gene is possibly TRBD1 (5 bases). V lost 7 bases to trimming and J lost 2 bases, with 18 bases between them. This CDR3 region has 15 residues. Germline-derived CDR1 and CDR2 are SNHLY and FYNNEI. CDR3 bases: TGTGCCAGCACCCTACAGGAGAGGCTCCCCTACGAGCAGTACTTC. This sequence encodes CASTLQERLPYEQYF.

CDR3 bases: TGTGCCAGCTCACCATCCACATTTCGAACGGACGAGCAGTACTTC. It encodes CASSPSTFRTDEQYF. The rearrangement joins TRBV9 to TRBJ2-7; D is ambiguous. The CDR3 extends over 15 amino acids. Looked up from germline, CDR1 is SGDLS and CDR2 is YYNGEE. Trimming removed 7 bases at V and 5 bases at J, with 22 bases between.

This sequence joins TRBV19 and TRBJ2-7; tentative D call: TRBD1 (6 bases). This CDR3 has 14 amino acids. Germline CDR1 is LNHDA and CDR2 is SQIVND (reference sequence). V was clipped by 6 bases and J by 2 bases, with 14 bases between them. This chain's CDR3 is CASRPPGAPYEQYF. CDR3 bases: TGTGCCAGTAGGCCCCCAGGGGCCCCCTACGAGCAGTACTTC.